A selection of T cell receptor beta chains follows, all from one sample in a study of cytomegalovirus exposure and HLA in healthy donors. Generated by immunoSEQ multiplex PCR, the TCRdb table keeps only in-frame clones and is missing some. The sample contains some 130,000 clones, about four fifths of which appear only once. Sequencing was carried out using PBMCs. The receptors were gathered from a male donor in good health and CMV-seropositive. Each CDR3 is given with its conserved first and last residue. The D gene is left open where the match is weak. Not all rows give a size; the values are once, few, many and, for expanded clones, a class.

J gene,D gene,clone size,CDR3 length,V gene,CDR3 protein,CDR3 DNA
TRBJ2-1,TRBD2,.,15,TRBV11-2,CASSILLAGEDEQFF,TGTGCCAGCAGCATCCTACTAGCGGGAGAGGATGAGCAGTTCTTC
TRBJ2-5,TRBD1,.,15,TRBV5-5,CASSLARGHQETQYF,TGTGCCAGCAGCTTGGCTAGGGGGCACCAAGAGACCCAGTACTTC
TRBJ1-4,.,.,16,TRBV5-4,CASSLVGGRTNEKLFF,TGTGCCAGCAGCTTGGTAGGCGGCAGAACTAATGAAAAACTGTTTTTT
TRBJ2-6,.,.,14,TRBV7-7,CASSSQIGANVLTF,TGTGCTAGCAGCTCACAAATCGGGGCCAACGTCCTGACTTTC
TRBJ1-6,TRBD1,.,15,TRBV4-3,CASSSNRGRNSPLHF,TGCGCCAGCAGCTCCAACAGGGGAAGGAATTCACCCCTCCACTTT
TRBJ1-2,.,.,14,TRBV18,CASSPPTGPNGYTF,TGTGCCAGCTCACCTCCAACAGGACCTAATGGCTACACCTTC
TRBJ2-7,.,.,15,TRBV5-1,CASSLEGGSSYEQYF,TGCGCCAGCAGCTTGGAGGGGGGGAGCTCCTACGAGCAGTACTTC
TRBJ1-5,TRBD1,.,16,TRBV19,CASSGSEGAGNQPQHF,TGTGCCAGTAGTGGGTCCGAGGGGGCAGGTAATCAGCCCCAGCATTTT
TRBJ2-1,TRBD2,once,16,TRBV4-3,CASSQDLAGGYNEQFF,TGCGCCAGCAGCCAAGATCTGGCGGGAGGCTACAATGAGCAGTTCTTC
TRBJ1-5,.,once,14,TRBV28,CASSLLPRNQPQHF,TGTGCCAGCAGTTTACTACCGAGGAATCAGCCCCAGCATTTT
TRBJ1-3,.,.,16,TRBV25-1,CASSPPGGAAGNTIYF,TGTGCCAGCAGTCCCCCCGGGGGGGCCGCCGGGAACACCATATATTTT
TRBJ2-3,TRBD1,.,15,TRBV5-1,CASSARQGSTDTQYF,TGCGCCAGCAGCGCCCGACAGGGCAGCACAGATACGCAGTATTTT
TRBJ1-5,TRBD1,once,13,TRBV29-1,CSVSRDRDQPQHF,TGCAGCGTGTCCCGGGACAGGGATCAGCCCCAGCATTTT
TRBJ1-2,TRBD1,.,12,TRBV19,CASRDRADGYTF,TGTGCCAGTAGGGACAGGGCGGATGGCTACACCTTC
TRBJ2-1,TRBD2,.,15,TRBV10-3,CAISGSGSSYNEQFF,TGTGCCATCAGTGGTAGCGGGAGCTCCTACAATGAGCAGTTCTTC
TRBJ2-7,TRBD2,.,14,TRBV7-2,CASSLGGTSYEQYF,TGTGCCAGCAGCTTAGGCGGGACTAGCTACGAGCAGTACTTC
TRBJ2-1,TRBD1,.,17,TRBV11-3,CASSLSIGQGVYNEQFF,TGTGCCAGCAGCTTATCGATAGGACAGGGAGTGTACAATGAGCAGTTCTTC
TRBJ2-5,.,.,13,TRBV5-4,CASSSSAQETQYF,TGTGCCAGCAGCTCTAGCGCTCAAGAGACCCAGTACTTC
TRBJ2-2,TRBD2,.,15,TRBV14,CASSQDQRGTGELFF,TGTGCCAGCAGCCAAGACCAGCGGGGCACCGGGGAGCTGTTTTTT
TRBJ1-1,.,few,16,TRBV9,CASSVDVGGGNTEAFF,TGTGCCAGCAGCGTAGATGTTGGGGGGGGGAACACTGAAGCTTTCTTT
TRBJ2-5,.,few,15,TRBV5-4,CASSLEMEVGETQYF,TGTGCCAGCAGCTTGGAGATGGAGGTCGGAGAGACCCAGTACTTC
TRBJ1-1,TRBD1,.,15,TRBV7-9,CASSLKTGEGPEAFF,TGTGCCAGCAGCCTCAAGACAGGGGAAGGTCCTGAAGCTTTCTTT
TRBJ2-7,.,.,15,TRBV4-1,CASSQGAGITYEQYF,TGCGCCAGCAGCCAAGGTGCAGGGATCACCTACGAGCAGTACTTC
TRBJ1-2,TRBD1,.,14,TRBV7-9,CASSRTGEDYGYTF,TGTGCCAGCAGTCGAACAGGGGAGGACTATGGCTACACCTTC
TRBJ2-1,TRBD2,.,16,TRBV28,CASSLVTSGIYNEQFF,TGTGCCAGCAGTTTAGTAACTAGCGGTATCTACAATGAGCAGTTCTTC
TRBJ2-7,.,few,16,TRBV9,CASSLSTGPPGREQYF,TGTGCCAGCAGCCTTTCCACCGGGCCCCCGGGGAGGGAGCAGTACTTC
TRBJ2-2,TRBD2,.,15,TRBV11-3,CASQPGGARAGELFF,TGTGCCAGCCAGCCCGGGGGGGCGCGCGCCGGGGAGCTGTTTTTT
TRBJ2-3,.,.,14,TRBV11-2,CASSFSYLTDTQYF,TGTGCCAGCAGCTTCTCCTACCTCACAGATACGCAGTATTTT
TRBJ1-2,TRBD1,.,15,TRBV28,CASSLRTGRTYGYTF,TGTGCCAGCAGTTTGCGGACAGGACGAACCTATGGCTACACCTTC
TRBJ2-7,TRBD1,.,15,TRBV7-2,CASSLSTGGFNEQYF,TGTGCCAGCAGCTTATCTACAGGGGGTTTTAACGAGCAGTACTTC
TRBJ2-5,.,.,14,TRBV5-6,CASTPSGSQETQYF,TGTGCCAGCACCCCCTCTGGGAGCCAAGAGACCCAGTACTTC
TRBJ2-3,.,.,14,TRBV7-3,CASSSAGRADTQYF,TGTGCCAGCAGCTCAGCGGGTAGGGCAGATACGCAGTATTTT
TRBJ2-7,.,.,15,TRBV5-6,CASSLGLGISDEQYF,TGTGCCAGCAGCCTCGGACTGGGGATAAGCGACGAGCAGTACTTC
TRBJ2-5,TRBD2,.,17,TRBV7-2,CASSLTTGTIILETQYF,TGTGCCAGCAGCTTAACGACCGGGACTATTATTTTAGAGACCCAGTACTTC
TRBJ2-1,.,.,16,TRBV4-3,CASSQDSRPPENEQFF,TGCGCCAGCAGCCAAGATTCTCGCCCCCCTGAGAATGAGCAGTTCTTC
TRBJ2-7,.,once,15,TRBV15,CATSRDPPVDNEQYF,TGTGCCACCAGCAGAGACCCCCCGGTTGACAACGAGCAGTACTTC
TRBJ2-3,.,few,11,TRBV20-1,CSASTTDTQYF,TGCAGTGCGTCTACCACAGATACGCAGTATTTT
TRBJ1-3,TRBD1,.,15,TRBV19,CASRSDRGPGNTIYF,TGTGCCAGTAGATCCGACAGGGGGCCTGGAAACACCATATATTTT
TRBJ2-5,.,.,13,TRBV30,CAWSFTVGQTQYF,TGTGCCTGGAGTTTTACAGTGGGTCAGACCCAGTACTTC
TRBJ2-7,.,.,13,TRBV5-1,CASSSDSVYEQYF,TGCGCCAGCAGCTCGGACTCCGTCTACGAGCAGTACTTC
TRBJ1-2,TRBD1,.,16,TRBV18,CASSAPGTGKLDGYTF,TGTGCCAGCTCAGCCCCCGGGACAGGGAAATTGGATGGCTACACCTTC
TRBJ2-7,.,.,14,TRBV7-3,CASSPSGGTYEQYF,TGTGCCAGCAGCCCTTCGGGGGGCACCTACGAGCAGTACTTC
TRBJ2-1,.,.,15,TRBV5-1,CASNPSTAAAAEQFF,TGCGCCAGCAACCCCAGTACGGCGGCGGCTGCTGAGCAGTTCTTC
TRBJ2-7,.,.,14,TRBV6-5,CASRASGSHYEQYF,TGTGCCAGCAGAGCGAGCGGGTCCCACTACGAGCAGTACTTC
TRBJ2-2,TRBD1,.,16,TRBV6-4,CASSRQGARNTGELFF,TGTGCCAGCAGTAGACAGGGGGCGCGGAACACCGGGGAGCTGTTTTTT